The 6 T cell receptor beta chains presented below share a single source sample, sequenced in a study of blood T cell repertoires in COVID-19. The data were produced by immunoSEQ multiplex PCR, yet TCRdb's version contains in-frame clones alone and is incomplete. The table lists about 180,000 clones, around 88% of them singletons. Sequenced input: PBMCs or T cells enriched from blood (not recorded which). These receptor sequences come from a woman aged 25 to 45 who had recovered from COVID-19.

This chain joins TRBV9 and TRBJ2-7, with 7 nucleotides matching TRBD1. This CDR3 region has 15 residues. CDR1 and CDR2 from the germline V gene are SGDLS and YYNGEE. V shed 2 bases and J 5 bases; nucleotides not matched to a gene: 10. This CDR3 is CASSVWDRSPNEQYF. Here the CDR3 DNA reads TGTGCCAGCAGCGTTTGGGACAGATCCCCCAACGAGCAGTACTTC.

The V call is TRBV7-9, the J call TRBJ2-5, with unresolved D. CDR3 length: 13 residues. The germline V gene encodes CDR1 SEHNR and CDR2 FQNEAQ (reference sequence). Trimming removed 3 bases at V and 5 bases at J, with 10 bases between. CDR3 DNA: TGTGCCAGCAGCTTCGGTTCTCGGGAGACCCAGTACTTC. It yields the protein CASSFGSRETQYF.

The rearrangement joins TRBV7-2 to TRBJ2-7; D possibly corresponds to TRBD1 (5 bases). CDR1 is SGHTA, CDR2 FQGNSA, per germline. V was clipped by 10 bases and J by 2 bases, with 18 bases between them. The CDR3 is 14 residues long. CDR3 sequence: CAIQSTANAYEQYF. Here the CDR3 DNA reads TGTGCCATCCAGTCGACAGCGAATGCCTACGAGCAGTACTTC. The variable domain in full, completed from reference TRBV7-2 and TRBJ2-7, reads GAGVSQSPSNKVTEKGKDVELRCDPISGHTALYWYRQSLGQGLEFLIYFQGNSAPDKSGLPSDRFSAERTGGSVSTLTIQRTQQEDSAVYLCAIQSTANAYEQYFGPGTRLTVT.

This rearrangement joins TRBV9 to TRBJ2-3; 8 bases align to TRBD1. V lost 0 bases to trimming and J lost 2 bases; unmatched junction nucleotides: 8. Germline V gives CDR1 SGDLS, CDR2 YYNGEE. CDR3 length equals 17 residues. The CDR3 region is CASSVGQGARTTDTQYF. The CDR3 DNA reads as TGTGCCAGCAGCGTAGGGCAGGGGGCCCGGACCACAGATACGCAGTATTTT.

This chain uses TRBV27 with TRBJ1-6; maybe TRBD1 (6 bases). Per germline, CDR1 MNHEY and CDR2 SMNVEV (reference sequence). CDR3 size: 13 residues. V was clipped by 6 bases and J by 5 bases, with 8 bases between them. Here the CDR3 DNA reads TGTGCCAGCAGGACAGGCGATAATTCACCCCTCCACTTT. It codes for CASRTGDNSPLHF.

This chain connects TRBV30 to TRBJ1-2; no definite D call. Germline CDR1 and CDR2: GTSNPN and SVGIG (reference sequence). The CDR3 has 10 amino acids. V dropped 7 bases and J dropped 3 bases, with 6 bases sitting between them. The CDR3 nucleotides read TGTGCCTCTCGGGACTATGGCTACACCTTC. It codes for CASRDYGYTF.